This T cell receptor beta chain is drawn from a study of blood T cell repertoires in COVID-19. Study information: Acute-phase and convalescent COVID-19 samples originated in the United States, Italy and Spain. T cells, B-cell-depleted T cells, or PBMCs supplied cDNA or gDNA.

CDR1 and CDR2 from the germline V gene are MNHEY and SMNVEV (reference sequence). The V and J ends lost 5 bases and 0 bases respectively, with 13 bases between them. This CDR3 comprises 16 residues. In the original analysis: It was from reference gene primer amplification that nucleated cell counts were estimated. Generated by immunoSEQ multiplex PCR, the TCRdb table keeps only in-frame clones and is missing some. From that table come the V and J calls and clone size; the DNA was used to work out D and trimming. The data hold 80,000 to 95,000 clones, with 81% observed a single time. Sequenced input: peripheral blood. V gene TRBV27 combines with J gene TRBJ2-2, with D maybe TRBD1 (6 bases). The sequence was obtained from an elderly man with acute or convalescent COVID-19. The CDR3 nucleotides are TGTGCCAGCAGTACATACAGGGCACCGAACACCGGGGAGCTGTTTTTT. This gives the protein CASSTYRAPNTGELFF.